The clone carrying this T cell receptor (beta chain) was counted a single time. Its antigen is still unknown. Buffy coats from healthy blood donors served as controls. The data originate from a study of STAT5B mutations in CD4+ large granular lymphocyte leukemia. Study summary: Among healthy donors, a particular HLA allele went with more CDR3 'QG' motifs.

Study-level points and caveats: TRBV06-family usage was enriched in top patient clones (8/27) versus controls (2/35).

The CDR3 runs to 12 residues. Germline V gives CDR1 SNHLY, CDR2 FYNNEI. V was shortened by 3 bases and J by 9 bases, with 12 bases between the two germline ends. In the original analysis: Lowest detectable productive clonotype frequency was 2.59 x 10-5. Sequencing used immunoSEQ multiplex PCR; TCRdb keeps in-frame clones, though not all of them. V and J calls plus clone size are reproduced from that table; the DNA served to infer D and trimming. This sample yields more than 20,000 clones, of which approximately 80% are seen a single time; less than 0.35% belongs to the top ten. Sequencing was carried out using CD4+ T cells from blood buffy coats. This clonotype originated in a human donor in good health. The chain employs TRBV2 and TRBJ2-7; possibly TRBD1 or TRBD2 for D (5 bases each). CDR3: CASSEDRGGQYF. The CDR3, as DNA: TGTGCCAGCAGTGAGGACCGGGGCGGGCAGTACTTC.